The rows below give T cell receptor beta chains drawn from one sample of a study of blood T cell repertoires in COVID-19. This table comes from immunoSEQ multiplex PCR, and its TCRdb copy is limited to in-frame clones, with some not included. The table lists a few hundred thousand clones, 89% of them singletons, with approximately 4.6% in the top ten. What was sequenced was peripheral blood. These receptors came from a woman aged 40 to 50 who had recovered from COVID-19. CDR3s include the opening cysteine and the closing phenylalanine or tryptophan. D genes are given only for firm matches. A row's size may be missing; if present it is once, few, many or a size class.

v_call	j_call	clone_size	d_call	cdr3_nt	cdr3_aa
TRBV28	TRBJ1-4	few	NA	TGTGCCAGCAGTTTACCCGGGATTAATGAAAAACTGTTTTTT	CASSLPGINEKLFF
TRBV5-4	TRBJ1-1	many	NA	TGTGCCAGCAGCTACCTGATGGGCATGAACACTGAAGCTTTCTTT	CASSYLMGMNTEAFF
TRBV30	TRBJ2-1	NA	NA	TGTGCCTGGAGCCCCGGGGGACATGAGCAGTTCTTC	CAWSPGGHEQFF
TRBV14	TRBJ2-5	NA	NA	TGTGCCAGCAGCCGAATGGGGGGAATCGAGACCCAGTACTTC	CASSRMGGIETQYF
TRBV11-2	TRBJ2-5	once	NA	TGTGCCAGCAGCTGGCTGTACCAAGAGACCCAGTACTTC	CASSWLYQETQYF
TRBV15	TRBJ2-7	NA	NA	TGTGCCACCAGCAGAGGAAGATCGAGACTAGTATTCGTCGAGCAGTACTTC	CATSRGRSRLVFVEQYF
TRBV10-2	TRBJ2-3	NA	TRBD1	TGCGCCAGCAGTGAAGAAATGTTGACAGGGGGCACAGATACGCAGTATTTT	CASSEEMLTGGTDTQYF
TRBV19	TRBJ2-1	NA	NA	TGTGCCAGTAGTATAGTTGACGGGTACAATGAGCAGTTCTTC	CASSIVDGYNEQFF
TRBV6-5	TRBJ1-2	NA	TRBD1	TGTGCCAGCAGTAGGGACACAGGGGTCGGCTACACCTTC	CASSRDTGVGYTF
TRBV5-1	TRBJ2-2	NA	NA	TGCGCCAGCAGCTTGGGTGTCGGGGGGAACACCGGGGAGCTGTTTTTT	CASSLGVGGNTGELFF
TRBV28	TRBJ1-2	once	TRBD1	TGTGCCAGCAGTTCCCCGGGACAGGGGGTACACTATGGCTACACCTTC	CASSSPGQGVHYGYTF
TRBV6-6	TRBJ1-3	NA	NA	TGTGCCAGCAGTCAAACAAACAGCGGATGGGCTGGAAACACCATATATTTT	CASSQTNSGWAGNTIYF
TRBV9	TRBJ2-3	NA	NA	TGTGCCAGCAGTCCCCCTCCCGGGTCCACAGATACGCAGTATTTT	CASSPPPGSTDTQYF
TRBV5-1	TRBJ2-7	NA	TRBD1	TGCGCCAGCAGCACGGGACAGGGGGGCTACGAGCAGTACTTC	CASSTGQGGYEQYF
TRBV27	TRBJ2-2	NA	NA	TGTGCCAGCAGCTTGCAATGGGGCCGGCAGACCGGGGAGCTGTTTTTT	CASSLQWGRQTGELFF
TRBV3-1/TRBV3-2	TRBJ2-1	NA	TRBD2	TGTGCCAGCAGCCAAGATGGTAGCGGGAGTCTCAATGAGCAGTTCTTC	CASSQDGSGSLNEQFF
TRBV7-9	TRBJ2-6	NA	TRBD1	TGTGCCAGCAGTCTGGACAGGGTTGGCGGGGCCAACGTCCTGACTTTC	CASSLDRVGGANVLTF
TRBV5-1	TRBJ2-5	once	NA	TGCGCCAGCAGCTTAGGGGACATAAGTGAGACCCAGTACTTC	CASSLGDISETQYF
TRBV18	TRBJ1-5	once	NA	TGTGCCAGCTCACCACAGGAGGGCGAGACCCAGCCCCAGCATTTT	CASSPQEGETQPQHF
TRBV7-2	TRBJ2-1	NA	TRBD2	TGTGCCAGCAGCCTCCCCGGACTAGCGTCACATGAGCAGTTCTTC	CASSLPGLASHEQFF
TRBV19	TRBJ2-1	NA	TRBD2	TGTGCCAGCCGACTAGCGGGAGGGGGTAATGAGCAGTTCTTC	CASRLAGGGNEQFF
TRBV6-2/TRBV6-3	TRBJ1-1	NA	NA	TGTGCCAGCAGTTACTTCGCGGGAGTGAACACTGAAGCTTTCTTT	CASSYFAGVNTEAFF
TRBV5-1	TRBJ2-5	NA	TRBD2	TGCGCCAGCAGCCCGGGACTAGCGGGGGTGGAGACCCAGTACTTC	CASSPGLAGVETQYF
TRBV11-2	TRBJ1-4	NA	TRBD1	TGTGCCTCAAACAGGGGGCCAACTAATGAAAAACTGTTTTTT	CASNRGPTNEKLFF
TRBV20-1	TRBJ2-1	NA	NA	TGCAGTGCTAGAGATACAACGGAGCAGTTCTTC	CSARDTTEQFF
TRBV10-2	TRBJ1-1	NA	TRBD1	TGCGCCAGCAGTACAGGGGATTTGACTGAAGCTTTCTTT	CASSTGDLTEAFF
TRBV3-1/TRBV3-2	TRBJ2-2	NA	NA	TGTGCCAGCAGCCAAGATCTGTTTTTTCGGTCCGGGGAGCTGTTTTTT	CASSQDLFFRSGELFF
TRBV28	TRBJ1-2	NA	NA	TGTGCCAGCAGTTTTGAGAACTATGGCTACACCTTC	CASSFENYGYTF
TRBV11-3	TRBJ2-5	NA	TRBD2	TGTGCCAGCAGCCCGGGACTAGCGGGAGGCGGTGAGACCCAGTACTTC	CASSPGLAGGGETQYF
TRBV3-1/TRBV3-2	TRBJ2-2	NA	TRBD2	TGTGCCACGGGAGGCACCGGGGAGCTGTTTTTT	CATGGTGELFF
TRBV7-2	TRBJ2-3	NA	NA	TGTGCCAGCAGCTTAGGCGTCGGGGTAGATACGCAGTATTTT	CASSLGVGVDTQYF
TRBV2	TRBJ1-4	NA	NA	TGTGCCAGCAGTGTCAGTTTAACTAATGAAAAACTGTTTTTT	CASSVSLTNEKLFF
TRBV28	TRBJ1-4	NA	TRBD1	TGTGCCAGCAGTGACTCCGAGACAGGGGAAAAACTGTTTTTT	CASSDSETGEKLFF
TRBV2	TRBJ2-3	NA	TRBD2	TGTGCCAGCACTACGACTAGCCAAAAAAGCACAGATACGCAGTATTTT	CASTTTSQKSTDTQYF
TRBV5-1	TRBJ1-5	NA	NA	TGCGCCAGCAGCTTGGATAGCTATAGCAATCAGCCCCAGCATTTT	CASSLDSYSNQPQHF
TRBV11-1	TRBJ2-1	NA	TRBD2	TGTGCCAGCAGCTCGCGGACTAGCGGGGGGAACAATGAGCAGTTCTTC	CASSSRTSGGNNEQFF
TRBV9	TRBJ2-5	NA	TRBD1	TGTGCCAGCAGCGTAGCCTCTGACAGGGTCCAAGAGACCCAGTACTTC	CASSVASDRVQETQYF
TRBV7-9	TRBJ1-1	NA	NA	TGTGCCAGCAGCTTACACACGGGGAACACTGAAGCTTTCTTT	CASSLHTGNTEAFF
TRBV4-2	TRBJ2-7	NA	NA	TGTGCCAGCAGCCAAAGGGGAGGCGAGCAGTACTTC	CASSQRGGEQYF